This TCR beta chain was sequenced in a study of cytotoxic CD8 clonotypes in ibrutinib-treated CLL. Worth noting for this clone: An end of the junction differs from the germline gene, which may be a read error.

Using immunoSEQ multiplex PCR, the repertoire was profiled, and TCRdb retains in-frame clones only, with some absent. There are 250,000 to 350,000 clones in the sample; 76% occur only once, and roughly 5% lies in the top ten. The sample consisted of PBMCs, taken at disease progression, from a patient treated with ibrutinib. This TCR was sampled from a human donor with chronic lymphocytic leukemia.

The DNA of the CDR3 is TGTGCCAGCCGTTTGGGAGGTAATGAAAAACTGTTTTTT. The encoded protein is CASRLGGNEKLFF. V gene TRBV28 combines with J gene TRBJ1-4, with D unclear. Germline V gene lookup returns CDR1 MDHEN and CDR2 SYDVKM. CDR3 length: 13 residues. Full variable domain (missing parts from reference TRBV28 and TRBJ1-4): DVKVTQSSRYLVKRTGEKVFLECVQDMDHENMFWYRQDPGLGLRLIYFSYDVKMKEKGDIPEGYSVSREKKERFSLILESASTNQTSMYLCASRLGGNEKLFFGSGTQLSVL.